This T cell receptor (beta chain) is drawn from a study of response to subunit inactivated influenza vaccine. MiXCR was run by TCRdb on the RT-PCR reads, yielding one entry per CDR3 protein. The data contain about 180,000 distinct CDR3 sequences, 7.5% to 10% of them singletons. CDR1 is LNHNV and CDR2 is YYDKDF in the germline V gene (reference sequence). The V and J ends lost 1 base and 6 bases, in that order; junction bases with no gene match: 7. CDR3 length: 16 amino acids. The chain couples TRBV15 to TRBJ2-4; 9 bases line up with TRBD2. The clonotype comes from a man aged 45-65 years who received an inactivated influenza vaccine. This sample comprised non-naive T cells sorted from PBMCs, obtained on the day of vaccination. This CDR3 reads CATSRGLAEPGNIQYF. CDR3 DNA: TGTGCCACCAGCAGAGGACTAGCGGAACCAGGAAACATTCAGTACTTC.